This T cell receptor (beta chain) was documented in a study of control samples from healthy donors and cancer patients. CDR1 is LGHDT and CDR2 is YNNKEL in the germline V gene (reference sequence). The CDR3 loop spans 14 amino acids. V shed 3 bases and J shed 6 bases, with 15 bases lying between them. Profiled with immunoSEQ multiplex PCR; TCRdb holds only in-frame clones, not every one. The table lists some 150,000 clones, 85% to 95% of them singletons. A single count supports this clone. The chain combines TRBV3-1 (or the pseudogene TRBV3-2) with TRBJ2-7, with D perhaps matching TRBD1 (6 bases). The clonotype comes from a man in his forties in good health. The sequenced sample consisted of blood. The CDR3 protein is CASSHYRVGAEQYF. The CDR3, as DNA: TGTGCCAGCAGCCACTACAGGGTCGGAGCCGAGCAGTACTTC.